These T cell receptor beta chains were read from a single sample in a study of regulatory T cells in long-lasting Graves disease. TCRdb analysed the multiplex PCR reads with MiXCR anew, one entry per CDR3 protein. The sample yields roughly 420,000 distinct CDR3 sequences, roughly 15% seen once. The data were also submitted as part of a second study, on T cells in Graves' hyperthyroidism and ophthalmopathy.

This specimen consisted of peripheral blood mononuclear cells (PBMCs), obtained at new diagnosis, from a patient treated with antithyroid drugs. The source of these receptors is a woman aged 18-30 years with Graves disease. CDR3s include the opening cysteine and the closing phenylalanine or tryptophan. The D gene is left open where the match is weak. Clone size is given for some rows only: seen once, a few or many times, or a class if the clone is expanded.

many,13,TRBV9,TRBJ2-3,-,TGTGCCAGCAGTGTTGACCCCACAGATACGCAGTATTTT,CASSVDPTDTQYF
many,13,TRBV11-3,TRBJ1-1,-,TGTGCCAGCAGCTTAGTCCGGAACACTGAAGCTTTCTTT,CASSLVRNTEAFF
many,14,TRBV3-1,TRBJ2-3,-,TGTGCCAGCAGCCAGCCCGAAGGGCTGGATACGCAGTATTTT,CASSQPEGLDTQYF
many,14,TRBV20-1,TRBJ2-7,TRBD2,TGCAGTGCTAGGGGGCCTAGCGGGAGTTACGAGCAGTACTTC,CSARGPSGSYEQYF
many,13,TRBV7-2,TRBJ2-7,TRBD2,TGTGCCAGCAGACTAGCGGGAGTGGGCGAGCAGTACTTC,CASRLAGVGEQYF
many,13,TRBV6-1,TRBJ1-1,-,TGTGCCAGCAGCACAGGGAGGAACACTGAAGCTTTCTTT,CASSTGRNTEAFF
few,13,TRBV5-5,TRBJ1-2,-,TGTGCCAGCAGCTTAGAAACGAGCTATGGCTACACCTTC,CASSLETSYGYTF
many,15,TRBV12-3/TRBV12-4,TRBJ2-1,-,TGTGCCAGCAGTTTACGGCAGAACTCCTACAATGAGCAGTTCTTC,CASSLRQNSYNEQFF
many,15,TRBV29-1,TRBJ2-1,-,TGCAGCGTCACCCCGGGTACGCGGAGTCTCAATGAGCAGTTCTTC,CSVTPGTRSLNEQFF
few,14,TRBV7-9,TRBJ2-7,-,TGTGCCAGCAGGGATAGCGGAAGCTCCTACGAGCAGTACTTC,CASRDSGSSYEQYF
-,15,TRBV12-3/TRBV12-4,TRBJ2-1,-,TGTGCCAGCAGCATAGGACTGGGGGTGTATTATGAGCAGTTCTTC,CASSIGLGVYYEQFF
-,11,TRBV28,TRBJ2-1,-,TGTGCCAGCGGGAGCTACAATGAGCAGTTCTTC,CASGSYNEQFF
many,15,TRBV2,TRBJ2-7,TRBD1,TGTGCCAGCAAAAGCAGGGGGTTCGAATCCTACGAGCAGTACTTC,CASKSRGFESYEQYF
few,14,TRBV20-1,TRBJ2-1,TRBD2,TGCAGTGCTAGAGTTGGGACTAGCGACAATGAGCAGTTCTTC,CSARVGTSDNEQFF
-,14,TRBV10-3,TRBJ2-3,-,TGTGCCATCAGTGAGTCGAAAGTAACAGATACGCGGTATTTT,CAISESKVTDTRYF